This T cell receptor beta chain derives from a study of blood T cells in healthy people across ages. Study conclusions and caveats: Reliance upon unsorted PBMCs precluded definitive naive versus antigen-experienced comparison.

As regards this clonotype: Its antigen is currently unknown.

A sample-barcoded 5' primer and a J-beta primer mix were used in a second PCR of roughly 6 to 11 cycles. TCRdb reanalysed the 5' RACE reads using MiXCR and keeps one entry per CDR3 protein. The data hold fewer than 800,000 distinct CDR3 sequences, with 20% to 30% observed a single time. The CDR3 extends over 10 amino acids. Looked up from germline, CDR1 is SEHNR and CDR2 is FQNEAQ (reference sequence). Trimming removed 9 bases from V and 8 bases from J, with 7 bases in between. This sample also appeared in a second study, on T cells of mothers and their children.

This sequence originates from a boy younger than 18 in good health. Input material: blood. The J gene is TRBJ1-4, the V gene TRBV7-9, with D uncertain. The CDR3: CASSIEKLFF. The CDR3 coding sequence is TGTGCCAGTTCGATCGAAAAACTGTTTTTT.